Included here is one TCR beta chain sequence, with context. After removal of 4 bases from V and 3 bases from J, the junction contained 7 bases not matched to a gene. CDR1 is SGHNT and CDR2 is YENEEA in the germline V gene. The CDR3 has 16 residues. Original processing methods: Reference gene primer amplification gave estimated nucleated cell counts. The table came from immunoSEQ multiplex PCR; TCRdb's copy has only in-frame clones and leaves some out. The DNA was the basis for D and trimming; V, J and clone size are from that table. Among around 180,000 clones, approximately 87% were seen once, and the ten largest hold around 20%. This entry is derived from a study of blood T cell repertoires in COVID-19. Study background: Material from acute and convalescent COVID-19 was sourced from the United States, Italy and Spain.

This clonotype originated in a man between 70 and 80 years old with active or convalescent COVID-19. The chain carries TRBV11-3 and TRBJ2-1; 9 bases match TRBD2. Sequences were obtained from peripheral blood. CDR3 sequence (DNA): TGTGCCAGCAGCTCCCAGGCGGGAGGGATCTACAATGAGCAGTTCTTC. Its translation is CASSSQAGGIYNEQFF.